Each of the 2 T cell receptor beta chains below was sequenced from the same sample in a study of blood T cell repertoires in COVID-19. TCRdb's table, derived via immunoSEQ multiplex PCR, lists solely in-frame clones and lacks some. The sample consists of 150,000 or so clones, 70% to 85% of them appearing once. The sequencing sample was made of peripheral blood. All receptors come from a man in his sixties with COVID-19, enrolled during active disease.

As DNA, the CDR3 is TGTGCCAGCCGGAGGCGGAGCGGGAGGGAGGGGGAGCAGTACTTC. The encoded protein is CASRRRSGREGEQYF. This chain connects TRBV6-6 to TRBJ2-7, with 10 bases lining up with TRBD2. Germline CDR1 is MNHNY and CDR2 is SVGAGI (reference sequence). CDR3 length: 15 amino acids. Losses at the gene ends were 8 bases for V and 7 bases for J; bases not matched to a gene: 14.

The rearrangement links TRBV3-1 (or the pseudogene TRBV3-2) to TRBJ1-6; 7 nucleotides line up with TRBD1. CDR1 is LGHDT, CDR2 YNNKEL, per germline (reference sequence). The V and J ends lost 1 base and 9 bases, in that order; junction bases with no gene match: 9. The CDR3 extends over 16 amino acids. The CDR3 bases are TGTGCCAGCAGCCAAGTAGGGGGCAGGAACTCTTCACCCCTCCACTTT. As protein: CASSQVGGRNSSPLHF.